This T cell receptor (beta chain) was found in a study of blood T cells in healthy people across ages. Study-level findings and limits: Any conclusive comparison of naive versus antigen-experienced cells was prevented by using unsorted PBMCs.

A second about 7 to 11 cycle PCR used barcoded and J-beta primers. Each cDNA molecule was tagged by a template-switch adaptor with 12 random nucleotides. TCRdb processed the 5' RACE reads anew with MiXCR; each CDR3 protein has one entry. The sample yields around 580,000 distinct CDR3 sequences, about 45% seen once. Turning to this clonotype: The antigen remains unidentified.

The length of the CDR3 is 14 residues. Germline V gives CDR1 MNHEY, CDR2 SMNVEV (reference sequence). This clonotype originated in an elderly man in good health. The genes are TRBV27 and TRBJ2-5; 7 nucleotides agree with TRBD1. The DNA end is more similar to TRBJ2-7, so the J call may be wrong. Sequencing input: blood. The CDR3 DNA is TGTGCCAGCAGGAGGGGGCTGACCCCCTACGAGCAGTACTTC. It translates to CASRRGLTPYEQYF.